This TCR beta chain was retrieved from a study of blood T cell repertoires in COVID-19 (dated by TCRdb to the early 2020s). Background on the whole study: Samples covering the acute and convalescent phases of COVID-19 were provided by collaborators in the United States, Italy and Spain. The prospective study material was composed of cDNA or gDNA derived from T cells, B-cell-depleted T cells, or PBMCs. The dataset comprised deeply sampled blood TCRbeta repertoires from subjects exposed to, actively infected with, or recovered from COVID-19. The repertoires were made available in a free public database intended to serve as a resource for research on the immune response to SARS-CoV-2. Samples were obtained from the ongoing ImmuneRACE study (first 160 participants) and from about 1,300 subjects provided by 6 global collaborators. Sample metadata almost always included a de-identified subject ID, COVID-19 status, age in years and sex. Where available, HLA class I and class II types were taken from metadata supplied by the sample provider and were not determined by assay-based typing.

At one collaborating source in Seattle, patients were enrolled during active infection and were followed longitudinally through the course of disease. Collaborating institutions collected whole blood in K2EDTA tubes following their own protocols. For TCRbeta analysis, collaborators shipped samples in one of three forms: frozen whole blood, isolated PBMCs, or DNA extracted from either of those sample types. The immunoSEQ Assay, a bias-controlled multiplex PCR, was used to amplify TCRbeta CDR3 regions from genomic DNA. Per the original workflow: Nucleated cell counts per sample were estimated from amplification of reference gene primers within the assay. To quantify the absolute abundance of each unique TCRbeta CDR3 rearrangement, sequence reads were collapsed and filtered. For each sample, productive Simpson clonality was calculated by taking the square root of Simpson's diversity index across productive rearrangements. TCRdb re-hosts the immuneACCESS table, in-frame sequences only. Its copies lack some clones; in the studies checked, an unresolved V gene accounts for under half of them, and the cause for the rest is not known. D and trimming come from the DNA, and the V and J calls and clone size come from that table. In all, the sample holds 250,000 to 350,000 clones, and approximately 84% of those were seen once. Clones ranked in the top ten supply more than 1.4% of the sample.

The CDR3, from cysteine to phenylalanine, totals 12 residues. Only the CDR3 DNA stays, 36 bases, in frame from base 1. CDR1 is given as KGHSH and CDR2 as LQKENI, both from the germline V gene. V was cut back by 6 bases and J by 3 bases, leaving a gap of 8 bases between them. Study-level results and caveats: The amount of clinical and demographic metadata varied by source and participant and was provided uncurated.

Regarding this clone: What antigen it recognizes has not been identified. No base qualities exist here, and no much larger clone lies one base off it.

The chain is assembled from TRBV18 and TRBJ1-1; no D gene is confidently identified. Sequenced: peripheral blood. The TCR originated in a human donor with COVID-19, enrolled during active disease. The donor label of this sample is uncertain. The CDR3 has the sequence CASSEADTEAFF. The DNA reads TGTGCCAGCTCCGAAGCGGACACTGAAGCTTTCTTT.